What follows is one TCR beta chain and its context. V gave up 2 bases and J gave up 3 bases; unmatched junction bases: 6. The CDR3 has 16 amino acids. Germline-derived CDR1 and CDR2 are SGDLS and YYNGEE. The entry originates in a study of blood T cell repertoires in COVID-19. Study-level background: There were acute and convalescent COVID-19 samples, and they came from the United States, Italy and Spain.

Authors' data handling: Estimates of nucleated cell counts were drawn from the amplification of reference gene primers. TCRdb's table, derived via immunoSEQ multiplex PCR, lists solely in-frame clones and lacks some. For V, J and clone size, that table is used; D and trimming come from the DNA. In the table there are 350,000 to 550,000 clones, roughly 85% of which are singletons. This chain uses TRBV9 with TRBJ2-5; 11 bases are a match to TRBD2. Material: PBMCs or T cells enriched from blood (not recorded which). The clonotype was recovered from a woman aged 18-29 years with acute COVID-19. For the CDR3, the DNA is TGTGCCAGCAGCGTGGGTAGCGGGAGGGGTGAAGAGACCCAGTACTTC. Translating gives CASSVGSGRGEETQYF.